A single sample is the source of the 24 T cell receptor beta chains below, sequenced in a study of T cell responses to AZD1222 COVID-19 vaccine. Data came from immunoSEQ multiplex PCR; TCRdb stores just in-frame clones and leaves some out. The data show roughly 98,000 clones, roughly 90% seen once. This material consisted of peripheral blood, taken 28 days after the second AZD1222 dose. These receptor sequences come from an adult who received the AZD1222 COVID-19 vaccine.

The CDR3 nucleotides are TGTGCCAGCAGCTTGGTAGCGGGAGGGCTTTACAATGAGCAGTTCTTC. Translated, it gives CASSLVAGGLYNEQFF. The chain joins TRBV7-2 to TRBJ2-1, with TRBD2 matching over 11 bases. Germline trimming cut 3 bases from V and 4 bases from J; bases unmatched to any gene: 5. This CDR3 is built from 16 residues. Per germline, CDR1 SGHTA and CDR2 FQGNSA.

The count of this clone is one. The chain uses TRBV27 and TRBJ2-1; tentatively, D is TRBD2 (7 bases). This CDR3 is built from 18 residues. V dropped 5 bases and J dropped 1 base, with 21 bases sitting between them. Germline-derived CDR1 and CDR2 are MNHEY and SMNVEV (reference sequence). This chain's CDR3 is CASSPQGHGRVSYNEQFF. CDR3 coding DNA: TGTGCCAGCAGTCCTCAGGGGCATGGGAGGGTGTCCTACAATGAGCAGTTCTTC.

V usage is TRBV19 and J usage is TRBJ1-2; tentative D call: TRBD1 (6 bases). The CDR3 loop spans 17 amino acids. Per germline, CDR1 LNHDA and CDR2 SQIVND (reference sequence). Deletions cut 3 bases from V and 2 bases from J, with 19 bases between. The CDR3 protein is CASSILEGGGRNYGYTF. CDR3 coding DNA: TGTGCCAGTAGTATCCTCGAAGGGGGGGGGAGAAACTATGGCTACACCTTC.

This sequence joins TRBV7-3 and TRBJ1-1; 12 bases map to TRBD1. With 5 bases clipped from V and 2 bases from J, the junction kept 6 bases outside the gene matches. The CDR3 runs to 16 residues. Looked up from germline, CDR1 is SGHTA and CDR2 is FQGTGA. The CDR3 DNA reads as TGTGCCAGCAGCAGAGGGACAGGGGGCTTTAACACTGAAGCTTTCTTT. It is translated as CASSRGTGGFNTEAFF.

The chain links TRBV6-5 to TRBJ2-2, with TRBD2 matching over 9 bases. Germline CDR1 and CDR2: MNHEY and SVGAGI. The CDR3 has 14 amino acids. V dropped 6 bases and J dropped 6; count of bases not matched to a gene: 5. CDR3 protein: CASSSGTSSGELFF. The CDR3 bases are TGTGCCAGCAGCTCCGGGACTAGCTCCGGGGAGCTGTTTTTT.

This CDR3 is CASSLGGESNQPQHF. For the CDR3, the DNA is TGTGCCAGCAGTTTAGGAGGGGAAAGCAATCAGCCCCAGCATTTT. The V gene is TRBV28, the J gene TRBJ1-5, with D perhaps matching TRBD1 (5 bases). There are 15 residues in the CDR3. Between the trimmed V and J ends, which lost 2 bases and 1 base, there was a span of 9 bases. Germline V gives CDR1 MDHEN, CDR2 SYDVKM.

The V gene is TRBV5-1, the J gene TRBJ2-7, with D possibly matching TRBD1 (6 bases). Trimming cost V 8 bases and J 0 bases, with 15 bases left between them. This CDR3 is built from 14 residues. Germline assignment: CDR1 SGHRS and CDR2 YFSETQ. Here the CDR3 DNA reads TGCGCCAGTAGCCCCCCACAGGGCTCCTACGAGCAGTACTTC. Encoded protein: CASSPPQGSYEQYF.

This clone was detected once. CDR3 DNA sequence: TGTGCCTGGACACAGGGAGGAGAAAAACTGTTTTTT. This encodes CAWTQGGEKLFF. The V and J genes are TRBV30 and TRBJ1-4; tentative D call: TRBD1 (6 bases). The germline CDR1 and CDR2 sequences are GTSNPN and SVGIG (reference sequence). Trimming stripped 4 bases from V and 8 bases from J, with 11 bases between. This CDR3 is 12 amino acids long.

The chain recombines TRBV7-2 with TRBJ1-3, with 7 bases matching TRBD1. Germline V gene sequence: CDR1 SGHTA, CDR2 FQGNSA. The CDR3 loop spans 16 amino acids. V gave up 5 bases and J gave up 7 bases; unmatched junction bases: 14. CDR3 DNA: TGTGCCAGCAGCCAAAAAGCAGGGGGGTGGTCGAACACCATATATTTT. It is translated as CASSQKAGGWSNTIYF.

This chain joins TRBV19 and TRBJ2-7; 8 positions agree with TRBD1. V was pared by 5 bases and J by 3 bases, with 9 bases of the junction left unmatched. The CDR3 runs 15 residues. Germline lookup yields CDR1 LNHDA and CDR2 SQIVND (reference sequence). CDR3 DNA sequence: TGTGCCAGTAGTCGGGAGACAGGGGTAGGCTACGAGCAGTACTTC. As protein: CASSRETGVGYEQYF.

The chain links TRBV2 to TRBJ1-2; possibly TRBD1 for D (5 bases). Germline lookup yields CDR1 SNHLY and CDR2 FYNNEI. V gave up 0 bases and J gave up 2 bases, with 7 bases separating them. This CDR3 has 14 amino acids. Written as DNA, the CDR3 is TGTGCCAGCAGTGAAGCCAGGACAAACTATGGCTACACCTTC. Its translation is CASSEARTNYGYTF.

The genes are TRBV27 and TRBJ1-5, with D maybe TRBD1 (6 bases). From germline, CDR1 is MNHEY and CDR2 SMNVEV (reference sequence). V lost 6 bases, J lost 3 bases, and 15 bases lay in between. CDR3 size: 15 residues. CDR3 amino acids: CASSQRQGLNQPQHF. In DNA form, the CDR3 reads TGTGCCAGCAGCCAAAGGCAGGGGCTCAATCAGCCCCAGCATTTT.

This chain links TRBV27 with TRBJ1-2; 7 bases line up with TRBD1. The CDR3 has 15 amino acids. V shed 1 base, J shed 4 bases, and the junction held 6 bases outside the gene matches. Germline CDR1 is MNHEY and CDR2 is SMNVEV (reference sequence). The CDR3 here is CASSLFGTETYGYTF. The CDR3 coding sequence is TGTGCCAGCAGTTTATTTGGGACAGAGACCTATGGCTACACCTTC.

This sequence joins TRBV28 and TRBJ1-1; D remains ambiguous. Deletions cut 4 bases from V and 6 bases from J, with 9 bases between. The CDR3 is made up of 12 amino acids. The germline V gene encodes CDR1 MDHEN and CDR2 SYDVKM. CDR3 region: CASSSSGSEAFF. CDR3 bases: TGTGCCAGCAGTTCCAGCGGCTCTGAAGCTTTCTTT.

This clone is a singleton in its sample. V gene TRBV19 combines with J gene TRBJ1-2; a possible D gene is TRBD1 (5 bases). Trimming cost V 7 bases and J 5 bases, with 14 bases left between them. The germline V gene encodes CDR1 LNHDA and CDR2 SQIVND (reference sequence). The CDR3 sequence is 13 residues long. CDR3 sequence reads: CASNPGTHYGYTF. The DNA of the CDR3 is TGTGCCAGTAACCCCGGGACTCATTATGGCTACACCTTC. Based on the CDR3 plus reference TRBV19 and TRBJ1-2, the full variable domain is DGGITQSPKYLFRKEGQNVTLSCEQNLNHDAMYWYRQDPGQGLRLIYYSQIVNDFQKGDIAEGYSVSREKKESFPLTVTSAQKNPTAFYLCASNPGTHYGYTFGSGTRLTVV.

This sequence joins TRBV20-1 and TRBJ2-7; D perhaps matches TRBD1 (6 bases). The germline CDR1 and CDR2 sequences are DFQATT and SNEGSKA (reference sequence). There are 15 residues in the CDR3. Trimming stripped 3 bases from V and 9 bases from J, with 24 bases between. The CDR3 protein is CSASPHRALPLGQYF. CDR3 coding DNA: TGCAGTGCTAGTCCCCACAGGGCCCTTCCCCTTGGGCAGTACTTC.

The CDR3 DNA is TGTGCCATCAGTGAGGCTGGCAGGAATGAGCAGTTCTTC. This gives the protein CAISEAGRNEQFF. J is TRBJ2-1 and V is TRBV10-3; D remains unclear. V lost 2 bases, J lost 7 bases, and 9 bases lay in between. This CDR3 comprises 13 residues. Germline lookup yields CDR1 ENHRY and CDR2 SYGVKD.

The V call is TRBV3-1 (or the pseudogene TRBV3-2), the J call TRBJ2-3; TRBD2 matches 10 bases. V shed 1 base, J shed 3 bases, and the junction held 1 base outside the gene matches. CDR1 is LGHDT and CDR2 is YNNKEL in the germline V gene (reference sequence). The CDR3 spans 15 residues. CDR3: CASSQVGLATDTQYF. Here the CDR3 DNA reads TGTGCCAGCAGCCAAGTGGGACTAGCGACAGATACGCAGTATTTT.

This chain connects TRBV7-2 to TRBJ1-5, with 7 bases lining up with TRBD1. The CDR3 is made up of 15 amino acids. CDR1 and CDR2 (germline): SGHTA, FQGNSA. The V gene end was trimmed by 4 bases and the J gene end by 4 bases; junction bases not matched to a gene: 7. The CDR3 DNA sequence: TGTGCCAGCAGCTGGCGACAGGGTGGAAATCAGCCCCAGCATTTT. This translates into CASSWRQGGNQPQHF.

The V call is TRBV11-2, the J call TRBJ2-7; 11 nucleotides line up with TRBD2. V was clipped by 5 bases and J by 1 base; unmatched bases: 1. The CDR3 spans 14 residues. Germline CDR1 is SGHAT and CDR2 is FQNNGV. The CDR3 DNA sequence: TGTGCCAGCAGCACTAGCGGGGGATCCTACGAGCAGTACTTC. Translating it yields CASSTSGGSYEQYF.

This sequence joins TRBV7-9 and TRBJ1-5; TRBD1 is a possible D gene (5 bases). V was pared by 5 bases and J by 3 bases, with 11 bases between. CDR3 size: 14 residues. CDR1 SEHNR and CDR2 FQNEAQ come from the germline V gene (reference sequence). The CDR3 sequence is CASSAGADNQPQHF. CDR3 DNA sequence: TGTGCCAGCAGCGCCGGGGCGGACAATCAGCCCCAGCATTTT.

The chain has TRBV30 and TRBJ2-1; maybe TRBD2 (6 bases). CDR3 length: 16 residues. Per germline, CDR1 GTSNPN and CDR2 SVGIG (reference sequence). V was trimmed by 0 bases and J by 2 bases, leaving 14 bases between them. The CDR3 DNA reads TGTGCCTGGAGTGTCCGGAGTAGCGGAGCCTACAATGAGCAGTTCTTC. Translating gives CAWSVRSSGAYNEQFF.

The chain combines TRBV18 with TRBJ1-1; TRBD1 is a possible D gene (5 bases). The germline gives CDR1 KGHSH, CDR2 LQKENI. This CDR3 has 14 residues. The V end was cut by 2 bases, the J end by 6 bases, with 13 bases between. DNA of the CDR3: TGTGCCAGCTCACCAGGGGCGATCGGCTCTGAAGCTTTCTTT. Residues: CASSPGAIGSEAFF. The full variable domain, its missing parts supplied by reference TRBV18 and TRBJ1-1, is NAGVMQNPRHLVRRRGQEARLRCSPMKGHSHVYWYRQLPEEGLKFMVYLQKENIIDESGMPKERFSAEFPKEGPSILRIQQVVRGDSAAYFCASSPGAIGSEAFFGQGTRLTVV.

The rearrangement links TRBV19 to TRBJ2-1, with 7 bases identical to TRBD2. The CDR3 length is 16 residues. V lost 3 bases, J lost 7 bases, and 12 bases stayed unmatched. Germline loops: CDR1 LNHDA, CDR2 SQIVND (reference sequence). This CDR3 is CASSINEAAGGNEQFF. The DNA of the CDR3 is TGTGCCAGTAGTATCAATGAGGCGGCCGGGGGGAATGAGCAGTTCTTC.